The clone carrying this T cell receptor (beta chain) has only one observation. What it binds is unknown. This sample was included in a study of blood T cells in healthy people across ages. General study findings and limits: When set beside aged donors, long-lived donors presented more naive CD4+ cells and higher diversity. Older individuals had lower TCR beta diversity per million T cells (the decline was roughly linear).

PCR was performed a second time for 7 to 11 cycles using a sample-barcoded 5' primer and a J-beta primer mix. Every sample gave at least 2.5 million paired-end reads containing CDR3. Using its own MiXCR run on the 5' RACE reads, TCRdb lists one record per CDR3 protein. The sample consists of about 1,400,000 distinct CDR3 sequences, approximately 38% of them appearing once. V was clipped by 3 bases and J by 6 bases, with 5 bases between them. CDR3 length: 11 amino acids. Germline CDR1 LGHDT, CDR2 YNNKEL (reference sequence). The origin of this receptor is a woman aged 18-30 years in good health. The chain is built from TRBV3-1 and TRBJ1-1; D call uncertain. What was sequenced was blood. The CDR3 DNA sequence: TGTGCCAGCAGCCAGCCCCCTGAAGCTTTCTTT. Its protein is CASSQPPEAFF.